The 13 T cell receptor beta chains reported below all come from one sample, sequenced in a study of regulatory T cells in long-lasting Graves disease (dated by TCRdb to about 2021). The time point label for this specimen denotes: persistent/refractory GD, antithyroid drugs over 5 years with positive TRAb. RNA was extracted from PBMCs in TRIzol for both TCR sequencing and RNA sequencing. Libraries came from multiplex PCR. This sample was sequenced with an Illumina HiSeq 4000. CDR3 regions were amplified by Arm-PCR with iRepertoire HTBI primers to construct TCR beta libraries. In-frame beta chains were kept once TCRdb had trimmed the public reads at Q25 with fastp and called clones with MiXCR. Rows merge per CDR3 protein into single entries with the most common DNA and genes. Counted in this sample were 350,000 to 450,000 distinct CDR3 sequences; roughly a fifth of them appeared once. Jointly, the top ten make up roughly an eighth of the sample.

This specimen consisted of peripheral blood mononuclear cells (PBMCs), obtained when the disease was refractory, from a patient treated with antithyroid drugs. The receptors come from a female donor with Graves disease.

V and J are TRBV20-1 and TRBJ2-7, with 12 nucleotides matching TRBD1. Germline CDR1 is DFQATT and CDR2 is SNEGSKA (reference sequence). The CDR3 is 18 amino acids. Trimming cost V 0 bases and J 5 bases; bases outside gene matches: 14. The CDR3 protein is CSARDVSGTGGLNNEQYF. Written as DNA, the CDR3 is TGCAGTGCTAGAGATGTCTCCGGGACAGGGGGCTTAAACAACGAGCAGTACTTC.

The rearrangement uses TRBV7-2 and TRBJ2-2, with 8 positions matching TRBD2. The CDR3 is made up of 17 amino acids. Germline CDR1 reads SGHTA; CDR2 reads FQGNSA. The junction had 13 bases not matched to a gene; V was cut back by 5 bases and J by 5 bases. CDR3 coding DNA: TGTGCCAGCAGCCCCATACCTTCAGCGGGAGTTACCGGGGAGCTGTTTTTT. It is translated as CASSPIPSAGVTGELFF.

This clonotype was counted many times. CDR3 nucleotide sequence: TGTGCCAGCACTGAGACAGGGGGATCTAACTATGGCTACACCTTC. It translates to CASTETGGSNYGYTF. The chain uses TRBV27 and TRBJ1-2, with 9 bases matching TRBD1. Per the germline V gene, CDR1 is MNHEY and CDR2 is SMNVEV (reference sequence). V lost 7 bases to trimming and J lost 0 bases; unmatched junction nucleotides: 6. CDR3 length: 15 amino acids.

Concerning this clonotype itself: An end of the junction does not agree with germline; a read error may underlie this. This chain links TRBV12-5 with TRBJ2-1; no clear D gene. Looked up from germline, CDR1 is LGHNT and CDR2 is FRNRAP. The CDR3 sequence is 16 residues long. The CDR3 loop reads CASGLGGVSSYNEQFF. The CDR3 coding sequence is TGTGCTAGTGGATTGGGCGGAGTTAGCTCCTACAATGAGCAGTTCTTC.

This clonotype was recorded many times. The CDR3 is CASSPSGTGSTDTQYF. The CDR3 coding sequence is TGTGCCAGCAGTCCGTCCGGGACAGGAAGCACAGATACGCAGTATTTT. The chain combines TRBV28 with TRBJ2-3; 8 nucleotides align to TRBD1. CDR1 and CDR2 (germline): MDHEN, SYDVKM. This CDR3 has 16 amino acids. With V trimmed by 5 bases and J by 0 bases, 7 bases remained unmatched.

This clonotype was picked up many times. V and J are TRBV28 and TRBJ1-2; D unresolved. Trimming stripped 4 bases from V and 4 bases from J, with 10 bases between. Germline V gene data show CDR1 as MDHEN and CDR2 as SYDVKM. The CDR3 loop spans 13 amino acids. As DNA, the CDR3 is TGTGCCAGCAGTTGGACCTGGGGCTATGGCTACACCTTC. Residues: CASSWTWGYGYTF.

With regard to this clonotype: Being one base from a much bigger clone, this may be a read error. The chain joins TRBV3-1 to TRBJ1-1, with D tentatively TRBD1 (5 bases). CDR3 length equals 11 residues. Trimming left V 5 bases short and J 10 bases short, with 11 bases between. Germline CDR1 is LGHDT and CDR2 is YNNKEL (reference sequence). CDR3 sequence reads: CASSGGAGAFF. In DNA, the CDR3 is TGTGCCAGCAGCGGTGGGGCTGGAGCTTTCTTT.

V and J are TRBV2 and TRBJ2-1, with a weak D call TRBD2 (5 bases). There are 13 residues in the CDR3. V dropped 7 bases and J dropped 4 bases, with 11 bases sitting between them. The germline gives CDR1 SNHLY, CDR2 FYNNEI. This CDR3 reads CASTGGQYNEQFF. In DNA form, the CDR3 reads TGTGCCAGCACCGGCGGGCAGTACAATGAGCAGTTCTTC.

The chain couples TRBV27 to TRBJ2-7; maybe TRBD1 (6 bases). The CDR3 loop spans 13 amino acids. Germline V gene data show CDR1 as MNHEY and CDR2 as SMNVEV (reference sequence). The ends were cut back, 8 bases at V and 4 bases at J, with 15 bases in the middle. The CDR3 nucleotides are TGTGCCAGCGCCGTTGGGGGCGAGTACGAGCAGTACTTC. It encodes CASAVGGEYEQYF.

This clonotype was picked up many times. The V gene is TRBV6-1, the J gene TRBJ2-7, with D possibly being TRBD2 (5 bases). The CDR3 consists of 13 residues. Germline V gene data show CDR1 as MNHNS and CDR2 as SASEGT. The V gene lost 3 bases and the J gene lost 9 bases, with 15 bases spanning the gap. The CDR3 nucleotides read TGTGCCAGCAGTGACGGATCGAGGGTTCGGCAGTACTTC. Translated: CASSDGSRVRQYF.

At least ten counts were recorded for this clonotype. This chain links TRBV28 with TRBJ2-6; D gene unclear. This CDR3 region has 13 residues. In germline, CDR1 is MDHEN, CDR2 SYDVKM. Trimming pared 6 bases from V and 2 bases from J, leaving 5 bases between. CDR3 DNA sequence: TGTGCCAGCAGCCTACCTGGGGCCAACGTCCTGACTTTC. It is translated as CASSLPGANVLTF.

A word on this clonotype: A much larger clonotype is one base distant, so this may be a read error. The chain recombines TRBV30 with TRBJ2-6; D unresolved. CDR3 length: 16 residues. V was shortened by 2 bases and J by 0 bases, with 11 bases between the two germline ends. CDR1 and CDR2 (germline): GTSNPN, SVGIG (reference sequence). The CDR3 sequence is CAWSLKEGSGANVLTF. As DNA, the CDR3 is TGTGCCTGGAGTTTAAAGGAAGGCTCTGGGGCCAACGTCCTGACTTTC.

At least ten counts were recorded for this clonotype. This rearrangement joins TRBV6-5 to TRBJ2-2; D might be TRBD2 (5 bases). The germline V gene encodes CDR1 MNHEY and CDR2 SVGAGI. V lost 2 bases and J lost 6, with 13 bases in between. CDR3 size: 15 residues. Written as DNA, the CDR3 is TGTGCCAGCAGTTACGAGGGCCGGTCGGCCGGGGAGCTGTTTTTT. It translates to CASSYEGRSAGELFF.